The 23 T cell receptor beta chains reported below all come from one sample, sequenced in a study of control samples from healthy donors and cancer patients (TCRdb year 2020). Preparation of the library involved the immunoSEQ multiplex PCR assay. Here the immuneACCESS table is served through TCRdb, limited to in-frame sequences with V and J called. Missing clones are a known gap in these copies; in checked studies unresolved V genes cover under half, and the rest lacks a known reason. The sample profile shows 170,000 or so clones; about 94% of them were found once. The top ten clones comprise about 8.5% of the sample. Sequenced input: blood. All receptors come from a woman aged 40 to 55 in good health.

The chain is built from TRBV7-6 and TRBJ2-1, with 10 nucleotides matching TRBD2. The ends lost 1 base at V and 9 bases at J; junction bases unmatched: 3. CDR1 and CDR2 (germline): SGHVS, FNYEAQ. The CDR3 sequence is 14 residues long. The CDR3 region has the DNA TGTGCCAGCAGCTTAGGACTAGCGGGTCTTGAGCAGTTCTTC. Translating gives CASSLGLAGLEQFF.

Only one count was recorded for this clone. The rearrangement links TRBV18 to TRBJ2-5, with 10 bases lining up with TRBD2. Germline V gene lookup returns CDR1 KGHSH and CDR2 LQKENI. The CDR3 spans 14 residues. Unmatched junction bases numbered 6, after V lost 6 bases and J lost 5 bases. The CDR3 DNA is TGTGCCAGCTCCGACCTAGCGGGAGCGGAGACCCAGTACTTC. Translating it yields CASSDLAGAETQYF.

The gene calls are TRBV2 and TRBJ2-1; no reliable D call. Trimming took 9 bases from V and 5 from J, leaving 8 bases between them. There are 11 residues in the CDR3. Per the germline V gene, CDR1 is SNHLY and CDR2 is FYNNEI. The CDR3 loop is CASKEDNEQFF. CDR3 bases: TGTGCCAGTAAAGAGGACAATGAGCAGTTCTTC. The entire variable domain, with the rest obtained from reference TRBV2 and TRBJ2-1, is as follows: EPEVTQTPSHQVTQMGQEVILRCVPISNHLYFYWYRQILGQKVEFLVSFYNNEISEKSEIFDDQFSVERPDGSNFTLKIRSTKLEDSAMYFCASKEDNEQFFGPGTRLTVL.

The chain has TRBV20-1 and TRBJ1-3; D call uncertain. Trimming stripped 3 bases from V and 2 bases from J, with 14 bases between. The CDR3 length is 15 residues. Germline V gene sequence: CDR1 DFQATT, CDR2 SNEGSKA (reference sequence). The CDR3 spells CSASVGATAGNTIYF. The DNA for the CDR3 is TGCAGTGCTAGTGTGGGAGCCACGGCTGGAAACACCATATATTTT.

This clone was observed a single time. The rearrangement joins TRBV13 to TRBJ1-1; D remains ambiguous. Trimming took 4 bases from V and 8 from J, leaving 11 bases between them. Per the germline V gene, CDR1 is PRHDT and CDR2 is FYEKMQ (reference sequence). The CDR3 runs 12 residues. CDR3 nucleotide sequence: TGTGCCAGCAGCTCCACTCTGGCGGAAGCTTTCTTT. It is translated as CASSSTLAEAFF.

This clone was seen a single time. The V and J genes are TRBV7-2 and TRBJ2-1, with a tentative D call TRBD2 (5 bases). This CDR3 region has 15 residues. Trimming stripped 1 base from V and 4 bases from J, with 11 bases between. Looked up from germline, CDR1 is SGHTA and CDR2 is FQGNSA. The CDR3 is CASSLVASRYNEQFF. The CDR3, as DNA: TGTGCCAGCAGCTTAGTAGCTAGCCGGTACAATGAGCAGTTCTTC.

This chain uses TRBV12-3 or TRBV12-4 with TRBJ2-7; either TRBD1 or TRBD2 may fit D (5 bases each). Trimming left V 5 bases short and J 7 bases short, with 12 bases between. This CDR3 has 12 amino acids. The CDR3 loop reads CASSRGRGEQYF. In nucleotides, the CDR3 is TGTGCCAGCAGTCGGGGACGTGGGGAGCAGTACTTC.

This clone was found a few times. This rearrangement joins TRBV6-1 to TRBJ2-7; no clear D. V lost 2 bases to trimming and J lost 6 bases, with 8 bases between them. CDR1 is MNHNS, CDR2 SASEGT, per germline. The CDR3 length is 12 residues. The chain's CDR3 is CASSERLGEQYF. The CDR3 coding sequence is TGTGCCAGCAGTGAACGGCTGGGCGAGCAGTACTTC.

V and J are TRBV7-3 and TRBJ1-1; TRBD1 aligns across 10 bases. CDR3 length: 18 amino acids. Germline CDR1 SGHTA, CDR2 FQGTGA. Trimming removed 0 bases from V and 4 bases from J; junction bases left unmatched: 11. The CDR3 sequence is CASSLTWRGTGVGTEAFF. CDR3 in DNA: TGTGCCAGCAGCTTAACTTGGCGCGGGACAGGGGTGGGCACTGAAGCTTTCTTT.

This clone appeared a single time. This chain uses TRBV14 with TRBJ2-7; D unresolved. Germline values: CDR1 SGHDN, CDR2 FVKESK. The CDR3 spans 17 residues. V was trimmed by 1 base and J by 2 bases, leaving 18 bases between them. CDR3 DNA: TGTGCCAGCAGCCAAGGAGAGCTAATTGCTCTTCCCTACGAGCAGTACTTC. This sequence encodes CASSQGELIALPYEQYF.

CDR3: CASSVTSGAYNEQFF. The CDR3 region has the DNA TGTGCCAGCAGCGTTACTAGCGGGGCGTACAATGAGCAGTTCTTC. This chain links TRBV9 with TRBJ2-1; 10 bases map to TRBD2. The V gene's germline CDR1 is SGDLS and CDR2 YYNGEE. Germline trimming cut 2 bases from V and 4 bases from J; bases unmatched to any gene: 3. This CDR3 region has 15 residues. Combining the CDR3 with reference TRBV9 and TRBJ2-1 gives the whole variable domain DSGVTQTPKHLITATGQRVTLRCSPRSGDLSVYWYQQSLDQGLQFLIQYYNGEERAKGNILERFSAQQFPDLHSELNLSSLELGDSALYFCASSVTSGAYNEQFFGPGTRLTVL.

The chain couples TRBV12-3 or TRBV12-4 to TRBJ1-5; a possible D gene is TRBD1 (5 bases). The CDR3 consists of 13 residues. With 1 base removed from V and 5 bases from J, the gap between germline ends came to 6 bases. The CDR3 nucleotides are TGTGCCAGCAGTTTAGGGGGGGATCAGCCCCAGCATTTT. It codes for CASSLGGDQPQHF.

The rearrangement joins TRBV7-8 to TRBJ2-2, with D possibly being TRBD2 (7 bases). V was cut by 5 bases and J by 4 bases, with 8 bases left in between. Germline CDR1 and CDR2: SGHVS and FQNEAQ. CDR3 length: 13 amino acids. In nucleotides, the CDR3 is TGTGCCAGCAGCCGGGGGGCCACCGGGGAGCTGTTTTTT. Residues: CASSRGATGELFF.

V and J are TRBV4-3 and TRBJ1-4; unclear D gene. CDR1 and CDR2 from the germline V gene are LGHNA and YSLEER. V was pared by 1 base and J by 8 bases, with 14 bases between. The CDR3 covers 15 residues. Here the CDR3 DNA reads TGCGCCAGCAGCCAAGCACCGGGCCTAGGCGAAAAACTGTTTTTT. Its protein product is CASSQAPGLGEKLFF.

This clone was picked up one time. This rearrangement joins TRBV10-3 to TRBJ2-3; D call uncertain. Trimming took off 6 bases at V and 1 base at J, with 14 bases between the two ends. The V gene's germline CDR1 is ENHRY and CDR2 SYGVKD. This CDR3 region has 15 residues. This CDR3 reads CAIRSLDGGTDTQYF. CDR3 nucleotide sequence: TGTGCCATCAGGAGCCTAGATGGGGGCACAGATACGCAGTATTTT.

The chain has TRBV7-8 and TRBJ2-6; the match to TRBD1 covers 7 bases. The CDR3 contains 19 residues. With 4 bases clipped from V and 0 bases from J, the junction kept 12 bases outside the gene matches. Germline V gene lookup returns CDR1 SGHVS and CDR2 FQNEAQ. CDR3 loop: CASSSLVGQYFSGANVLTF. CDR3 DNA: TGTGCCAGCAGCTCTCTTGTGGGACAGTATTTCTCTGGGGCCAACGTCCTGACTTTC.

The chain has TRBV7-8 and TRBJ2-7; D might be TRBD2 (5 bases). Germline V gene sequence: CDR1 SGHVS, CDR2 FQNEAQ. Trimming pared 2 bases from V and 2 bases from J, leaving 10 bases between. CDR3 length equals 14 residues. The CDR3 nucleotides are TGTGCCAGCAGCTTAAGGGAGCCCCCCTACGAGCAGTACTTC. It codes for CASSLREPPYEQYF.

Here the CDR3 DNA reads TGCGCCAGCAGCCCCGGTCTGGGGGCACCCACTGAAGCTTTCTTT. It translates to CASSPGLGAPTEAFF. This rearrangement joins TRBV4-3 to TRBJ1-1; a possible D gene is TRBD1 (6 bases). Trimming stripped 4 bases from V and 4 bases from J, with 16 bases between. CDR1 and CDR2 (germline): LGHNA, YSLEER. The CDR3 runs 15 residues.

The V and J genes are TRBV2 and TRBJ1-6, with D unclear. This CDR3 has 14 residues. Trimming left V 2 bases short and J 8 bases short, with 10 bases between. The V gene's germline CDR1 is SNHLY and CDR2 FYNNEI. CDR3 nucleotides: TGTGCCAGCAGTGAATCATCGAGGGATTCACCCCTCCACTTT. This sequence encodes CASSESSRDSPLHF.

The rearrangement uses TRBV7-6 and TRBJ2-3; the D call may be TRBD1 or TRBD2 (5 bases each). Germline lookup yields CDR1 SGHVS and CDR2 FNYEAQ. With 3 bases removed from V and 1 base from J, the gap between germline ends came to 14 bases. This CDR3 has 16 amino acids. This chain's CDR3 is CASSFRGVRGTDTQYF. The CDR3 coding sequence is TGTGCCAGCAGCTTTAGGGGAGTCCGGGGCACAGATACGCAGTATTTT.

This chain's CDR3 is CASSLTLGDDGYTF. The CDR3 nucleotides are TGTGCCAGCAGCTTGACTTTGGGGGACGATGGCTACACCTTC. This sequence joins TRBV5-4 and TRBJ1-2; TRBD1 is a possible D gene (5 bases). The CDR3 runs to 14 residues. Germline lookup yields CDR1 SGHNT and CDR2 YYREEE (reference sequence). With 1 base removed from V and 6 bases from J, the gap between germline ends came to 13 bases.

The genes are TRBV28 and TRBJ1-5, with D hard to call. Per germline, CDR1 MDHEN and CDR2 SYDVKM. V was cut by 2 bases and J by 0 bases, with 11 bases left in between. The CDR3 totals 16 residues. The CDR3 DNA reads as TGTGCCAGCAGTTTAATTGCCAGTAATAGCAATCAGCCCCAGCATTTT. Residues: CASSLIASNSNQPQHF.

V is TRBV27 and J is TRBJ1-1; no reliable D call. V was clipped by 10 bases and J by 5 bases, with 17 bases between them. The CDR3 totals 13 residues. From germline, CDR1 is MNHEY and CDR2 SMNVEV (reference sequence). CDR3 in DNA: TGTGCCACCGCTCCCAAAGGACGTACTGAAGCTTTCTTT. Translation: CATAPKGRTEAFF.